What follows are 30 T cell receptor beta chains derived from one specimen sequenced in a study of blood T cell repertoires in COVID-19 (dated by TCRdb to 2020 to 2021). Library method: the immunoSEQ multiplex PCR assay. TCRdb's version of the immuneACCESS table is confined to in-frame rearrangements and falls short of the full clone set. An unresolved V gene accounts for under half of the shortfall where checked; the remainder is of unknown origin. The table for this sample lists approximately 94,000 clones; around 89% of them were counted only once. Around 4.7% of the sample comes from the top ten. Material: peripheral blood. All receptors derive from a woman older than 75 with active COVID-19.

This clone appeared once. V and J are TRBV30 and TRBJ2-7, with TRBD1 matching 10 bases. The CDR3 is 14 amino acids. In germline, CDR1 is GTSNPN, CDR2 SVGIG (reference sequence). Trimming removed 5 bases from V and 2 bases from J; junction bases left unmatched: 6. CDR3 sequence: CAWVRDRGTYEQYF. CDR3 coding DNA: TGTGCCTGGGTCCGGGACAGGGGTACCTACGAGCAGTACTTC.

The rearrangement links TRBV28 to TRBJ2-4, with D tentatively TRBD2 (6 bases). CDR1 MDHEN and CDR2 SYDVKM come from the germline V gene. This CDR3 is 14 amino acids long. The V gene lost 6 bases and the J gene lost 4 bases, with 13 bases spanning the gap. CDR3: CASRETGRKNIQYF. CDR3 sequence (DNA): TGTGCCAGCAGGGAGACCGGGAGAAAAAACATTCAGTACTTC.

V gene TRBV18 combines with J gene TRBJ2-7; 7 bases agree with TRBD1. The V gene end was trimmed by 3 bases and the J gene end by 5 bases; junction bases not matched to a gene: 4. This CDR3 has 13 amino acids. Germline lookup yields CDR1 KGHSH and CDR2 LQKENI. The CDR3 DNA reads as TGTGCCAGCTCACCCGCGACAGGGAACGAGCAGTACTTC. Protein product: CASSPATGNEQYF. The entire variable domain, with the rest obtained from reference TRBV18 and TRBJ2-7, is as follows: NAGVMQNPRHLVRRRGQEARLRCSPMKGHSHVYWYRQLPEEGLKFMVYLQKENIIDESGMPKERFSAEFPKEGPSILRIQQVVRGDSAAYFCASSPATGNEQYFGPGTRLTVT.

V is TRBV6-5 and J is TRBJ2-5; TRBD1 matches at 9 bases. The junction had 9 bases not matched to a gene; V was cut back by 11 bases and J by 5 bases. Germline V gene lookup returns CDR1 MNHEY and CDR2 SVGAGI. The CDR3 consists of 13 residues. CDR3: CAVTGGGGETQYF. In DNA form, the CDR3 reads TGTGCCGTAACAGGGGGCGGAGGGGAGACCCAGTACTTC.

CDR3 region: CASSLGGIRTGELFF. CDR3 bases: TGTGCCAGCAGCTTGGGGGGCATAAGAACCGGGGAGCTGTTTTTT. This sequence joins TRBV5-5 and TRBJ2-2, with TRBD1 as a possible D gene (5 bases). V shed 0 bases and J shed 5 bases, with 11 bases lying between them. In germline, CDR1 is SGHKS, CDR2 YYEKEE (reference sequence). This CDR3 spans 15 amino acids.

V gene TRBV27 combines with J gene TRBJ1-5; 8 positions match TRBD1. The V and J ends lost 3 bases and 4 bases, in that order; junction bases with no gene match: 8. CDR3 length equals 16 residues. Germline V CDR1 and CDR2: MNHEY, SMNVEV (reference sequence). The CDR3 protein is CASSLLGTGVNQPQHF. The CDR3 DNA reads TGTGCCAGCAGTTTGTTAGGGACAGGAGTTAATCAGCCCCAGCATTTT.

This chain connects TRBV3-1 (or the pseudogene TRBV3-2) to TRBJ2-5, with D possibly TRBD2 on 7 matching bases. The CDR3 contains 16 residues. Germline CDR1 is LGHDT and CDR2 is YNNKEL (reference sequence). V was shortened by 3 bases and J by 1 base, with 15 bases between the two germline ends. In nucleotides, the CDR3 is TGTGCCAGCAGCCAGAGGGGGGGAGAGGGCCAAGAGACCCAGTACTTC. Amino acid sequence: CASSQRGGEGQETQYF.

This clone has a single count. The J gene is TRBJ2-2, the V gene TRBV6-5, with 9 bases lining up with TRBD2. Trimming took 6 bases from V and 4 from J; bases not matched to a gene: 6. The CDR3 loop spans 15 amino acids. Looked up from germline, CDR1 is MNHEY and CDR2 is SVGAGI. CDR3 DNA: TGTGCCAGCAGCTTAGCGGGAGCGGTCACCGGGGAGCTGTTTTTT. This gives the protein CASSLAGAVTGELFF.

This sequence joins TRBV27 and TRBJ2-1; a weak D match, TRBD2 (6 bases). CDR3 length: 15 amino acids. V was pared by 3 bases and J by 8 bases, with 17 bases between. Looked up from germline, CDR1 is MNHEY and CDR2 is SMNVEV (reference sequence). In nucleotides, the CDR3 is TGTGCCAGCAGTTTCCCTAGCGCCGGACACGATGAGCAGTTCTTC. Amino acid sequence: CASSFPSAGHDEQFF.

V usage is TRBV18 and J usage is TRBJ2-2; 11 bases are a match to TRBD2. The V and J ends lost 2 bases and 4 bases, in that order; junction bases with no gene match: 9. CDR3 length equals 18 residues. Germline V CDR1 and CDR2: KGHSH, LQKENI. In nucleotides, the CDR3 is TGTGCCAGCTCACCAAATCCGACTAGCGGGACACTCACCGGGGAGCTGTTTTTT. Protein: CASSPNPTSGTLTGELFF.

This sequence joins TRBV29-1 and TRBJ1-2; weak D call: TRBD1 (6 bases). V shed 5 bases and J shed 4 bases, with 17 bases lying between them. The V gene's germline CDR1 is SQVTM and CDR2 ANQGSEA. This CDR3 region has 14 residues. CDR3 DNA: TGCAGCGTTTTAAGAGCTACAGGGATCTATGGCTACACCTTC. It yields the protein CSVLRATGIYGYTF.

The V call is TRBV19, the J call TRBJ1-1, with D possibly TRBD1 on 5 matching bases. Trimming shortened V by 5 bases and J by 11 bases, and 24 bases separated the two germline ends. The germline V gene has CDR1 LNHDA and CDR2 SQIVND (reference sequence). CDR3 size: 15 residues. The CDR3 region has the DNA TGTGCCAGTAGTCGGGAGAGGGGAGGAGGTCTACGGGCTTTCTTT. Translation gives CASSRERGGGLRAFF.

The chain recombines TRBV5-1 with TRBJ2-3; D might be TRBD1 (6 bases). Germline CDR1 reads SGHRS; CDR2 reads YFSETQ. V gave up 4 bases and J gave up 2 bases, with 17 bases separating them. This CDR3 comprises 16 residues. The DNA of the CDR3 is TGCGCCAGCAGCCTAGGACAGCGGACGTTCACAGATACGCAGTATTTT. It translates to CASSLGQRTFTDTQYF.

The rearrangement joins TRBV27 to TRBJ2-7; D perhaps matches TRBD1 (6 bases). This CDR3 is 14 amino acids long. The germline V gene has CDR1 MNHEY and CDR2 SMNVEV (reference sequence). The V end lost 0 bases, the J end lost 4 bases, and 10 bases lay between the germline ends. The CDR3, as DNA: TGTGCCAGCAGTTTATCGCACAGGGCTTACGAGCAGTACTTC. This codes for CASSLSHRAYEQYF.

The rearrangement uses TRBV9 and TRBJ1-2; D may be TRBD1 (6 bases). CDR3 length: 14 amino acids. Trimming stripped 0 bases from V and 5 bases from J, with 11 bases between. In germline, CDR1 is SGDLS, CDR2 YYNGEE. The CDR3 spells CASSVASQGYGYTF. CDR3 nucleotides: TGTGCCAGCAGCGTAGCTAGCCAGGGGTATGGCTACACCTTC.

The V gene is TRBV28, the J gene TRBJ2-1; 7 positions match TRBD2. This CDR3 is 11 amino acids long. V dropped 11 bases and J dropped 8; count of bases not matched to a gene: 6. Germline V gives CDR1 MDHEN, CDR2 SYDVKM. The CDR3 region has the DNA TGTGCCGTCGTGACTAGCCATGAGCAGTTCTTC. Residues: CAVVTSHEQFF. Looking up the rest from reference TRBV28 and TRBJ2-1 gives the full variable domain: DVKVTQSSRYLVKRTGEKVFLECVQDMDHENMFWYRQDPGLGLRLIYFSYDVKMKEKGDIPEGYSVSREKKERFSLILESASTNQTSMYLCAVVTSHEQFFGPGTRLTVL.

This clone occurred a few times. The chain uses TRBV29-1 and TRBJ2-5; D perhaps matches TRBD2 (6 bases). V was trimmed by 3 bases and J by 1 base, leaving 21 bases between them. CDR3 length: 17 residues. Per the germline V gene, CDR1 is SQVTM and CDR2 is ANQGSEA. The CDR3 DNA is TGCAGCGTTGATGGGACTGGGATGGGGGGAGTCCAAGAGACCCAGTACTTC. This codes for CSVDGTGMGGVQETQYF.

The chain is built from TRBV28 and TRBJ2-1, with 7 bases matching TRBD2. Unmatched junction bases numbered 9, after V lost 7 bases and J lost 6 bases. This CDR3 spans 14 amino acids. Per the germline V gene, CDR1 is MDHEN and CDR2 is SYDVKM. CDR3: CASIPAGTSNEQFF. CDR3 DNA sequence: TGTGCCAGCATCCCAGCGGGAACCAGCAATGAGCAGTTCTTC. Looking up the rest from reference TRBV28 and TRBJ2-1 gives the full variable domain: DVKVTQSSRYLVKRTGEKVFLECVQDMDHENMFWYRQDPGLGLRLIYFSYDVKMKEKGDIPEGYSVSREKKERFSLILESASTNQTSMYLCASIPAGTSNEQFFGPGTRLTVL.

V usage is TRBV18 and J usage is TRBJ2-1; the D gene is possibly TRBD2 (6 bases). Looked up from germline, CDR1 is KGHSH and CDR2 is LQKENI. The ends were cut back, 2 bases at V and 14 bases at J, with 16 bases in the middle. This CDR3 spans 13 amino acids. The CDR3 reads CASSPLGGVGEFF. The CDR3 nucleotides read TGTGCCAGCTCACCATTAGGAGGGGTCGGGGAGTTCTTC. Complete variable domain (other parts from reference TRBV18 and TRBJ2-1): NAGVMQNPRHLVRRRGQEARLRCSPMKGHSHVYWYRQLPEEGLKFMVYLQKENIIDESGMPKERFSAEFPKEGPSILRIQQVVRGDSAAYFCASSPLGGVGEFFGPGTRLTVL.

V and J are TRBV4-2 and TRBJ2-1, with 7 bases that match TRBD2. Germline CDR1 LGHNA, CDR2 YNFKEQ. This CDR3 has 16 residues. After removal of 1 base from V and 8 bases from J, the junction contained 11 bases not matched to a gene. CDR3 protein: CASSQGTTGGSDEQFF. CDR3 DNA: TGTGCCAGCAGCCAAGGGACTACCGGGGGGTCGGATGAGCAGTTCTTC.

The chain carries TRBV19 and TRBJ2-5, with 10 bases identical to TRBD2. Trimming removed 3 bases from V and 5 bases from J; junction bases left unmatched: 15. The V gene's germline CDR1 is LNHDA and CDR2 SQIVND (reference sequence). The CDR3 consists of 18 residues. The CDR3 region is CASSIQVAGGPRSETQYF. The CDR3 DNA is TGTGCCAGTAGTATCCAAGTAGCGGGAGGACCTAGGTCGGAGACCCAGTACTTC.

V and J are TRBV19 and TRBJ1-2, with D unresolved. The CDR3 loop spans 14 amino acids. Trimming left V 6 bases short and J 0 bases short, with 11 bases between. Germline V gene lookup returns CDR1 LNHDA and CDR2 SQIVND (reference sequence). CDR3 in amino acids: CASSPSTANYGYTF. CDR3 nucleotides: TGTGCCAGTAGCCCCTCCACGGCTAACTATGGCTACACCTTC.

The chain employs TRBV2 and TRBJ2-1; D unresolved. Trimming cost V 4 bases and J 6 bases, with 7 bases left between them. Germline V gene sequence: CDR1 SNHLY, CDR2 FYNNEI. The CDR3 consists of 12 residues. The chain's CDR3 is CASSGTGNEQFF. Written as DNA, the CDR3 is TGTGCCAGCAGTGGAACTGGCAATGAGCAGTTCTTC.

This chain connects TRBV5-1 to TRBJ2-7; TRBD2 is a possible D gene (6 bases). The CDR3 contains 15 residues. The V end was cut by 0 bases, the J end by 5 bases, with 15 bases between. The germline V gene has CDR1 SGHRS and CDR2 YFSETQ. CDR3: CASSLEGAGYHEQYF. The CDR3 DNA sequence: TGCGCCAGCAGCTTGGAAGGGGCGGGATACCACGAGCAGTACTTC.

This chain links TRBV6-5 with TRBJ1-3; D is unclear. CDR1 is MNHEY and CDR2 is SVGAGI in the germline V gene. The CDR3 has 15 amino acids. V shed 6 bases and J shed 0 bases, with 12 bases lying between them. The CDR3 region has the DNA TGTGCCAGCAGAGTCGGGGTTCTCTCTGGAAACACCATATATTTT. Its protein is CASRVGVLSGNTIYF.

This chain connects TRBV11-2 to TRBJ2-7, with 7 nucleotides matching TRBD1. Germline CDR1 reads SGHAT; CDR2 reads FQNNGV. This CDR3 spans 16 amino acids. J gave up 2 bases and V 0 bases, and 7 bases lay outside the gene matches. CDR3 region: CASSLERTGRTYEQYF. The CDR3 coding sequence is TGTGCCAGCAGCTTAGAAAGGACAGGCCGAACCTACGAGCAGTACTTC.

J is TRBJ1-6 and V is TRBV15, with 8 nucleotides matching TRBD1. This CDR3 comprises 17 residues. CDR1 and CDR2 (germline): LNHNV, YYDKDF (reference sequence). J was trimmed by 6 bases and V by 3 bases; bases with no gene match: 10. Written as DNA, the CDR3 is TGTGCCACCAGCAGTCGCGACAGGGGAACTTTTAATTCACCCCTCCACTTT. Its translation: CATSSRDRGTFNSPLHF.

The chain is built from TRBV4-3 and TRBJ1-5; D uncertain. The germline V gene encodes CDR1 LGHNA and CDR2 YSLEER. Trimming cost V 1 base and J 5 bases, with 6 bases left between them. The length of the CDR3 is 13 residues. The CDR3 DNA reads as TGCGCCAGCAGCCAAGGGGCAGATCAGCCCCAGCATTTT. Residues: CASSQGADQPQHF.

The rearrangement joins TRBV10-3 to TRBJ1-5; possible D gene TRBD1, 5 bases. V shed 3 bases and J shed 5 bases, with 11 bases lying between them. CDR3 length equals 14 residues. Germline CDR1 is ENHRY and CDR2 is SYGVKD. The DNA of the CDR3 is TGTGCCATCAGTGAAAGGGGAAGGGATCAGCCCCAGCATTTT. This codes for CAISERGRDQPQHF.

The gene calls are TRBV6-5 and TRBJ1-4; TRBD1 agrees at 9 bases. With 2 bases clipped from V and 6 bases from J, the junction kept 4 bases outside the gene matches. Germline V gives CDR1 MNHEY, CDR2 SVGAGI. This CDR3 comprises 15 residues. The CDR3 DNA is TGTGCCAGCAGTTACGGGACAGGGCGATATGAAAAACTGTTTTTT. It is translated as CASSYGTGRYEKLFF.